This paragraph covers one T cell receptor beta chain sequence. No antigen is known for it. This sample is drawn from a study of blood T cells in healthy people across ages. Study-wide points: Expanded clonotype changes were possibly confounded by unknown donor CMV status. The unsorted PBMCs prevented any conclusive comparison of naive versus antigen-experienced cells.

Through a sample-barcoded 5' primer and a J-beta primer mix, a second PCR was run for roughly 6 to 12 cycles. Every individual sample yielded 2.5 million or more paired-end reads (each containing CDR3). Each CDR3 protein is one row after TCRdb ran MiXCR on the 5' RACE reads. The data show some 730,000 distinct CDR3 sequences, over 20% seen once. Every sample yielded at least 6.5 million isolated PBMCs. The specimen was blood. The sequence was collected from a man between 65 and 85 years old in good health.

CDR3 loop: CASSLAQTGAAYNEQFF. The CDR3 nucleotides read TGTGCCAGCAGCTTAGCCCAGACCGGGGCAGCCTACAATGAGCAGTTCTTC. V is TRBV7-2 and J is TRBJ2-1, with D perhaps assigned TRBD1 or TRBD2 (5 bases each). CDR3 size: 17 residues. Germline CDR1 reads SGHTA; CDR2 reads FQGNSA. V lost 0 bases and J lost 2, with 14 bases in between.